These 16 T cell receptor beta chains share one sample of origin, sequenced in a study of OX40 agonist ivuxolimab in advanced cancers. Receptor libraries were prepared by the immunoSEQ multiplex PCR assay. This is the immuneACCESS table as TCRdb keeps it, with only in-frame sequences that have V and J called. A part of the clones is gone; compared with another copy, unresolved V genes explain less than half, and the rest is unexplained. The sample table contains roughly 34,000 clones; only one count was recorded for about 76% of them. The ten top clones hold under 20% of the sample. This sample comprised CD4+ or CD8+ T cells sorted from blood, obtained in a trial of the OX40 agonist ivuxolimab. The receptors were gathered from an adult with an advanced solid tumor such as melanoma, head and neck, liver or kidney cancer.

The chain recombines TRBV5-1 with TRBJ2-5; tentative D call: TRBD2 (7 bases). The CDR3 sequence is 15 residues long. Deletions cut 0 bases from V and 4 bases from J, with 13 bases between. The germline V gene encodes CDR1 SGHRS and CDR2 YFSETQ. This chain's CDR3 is CASSLAGGQAETQYF. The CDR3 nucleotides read TGCGCCAGCAGCTTGGCCGGGGGGCAGGCAGAGACCCAGTACTTC.

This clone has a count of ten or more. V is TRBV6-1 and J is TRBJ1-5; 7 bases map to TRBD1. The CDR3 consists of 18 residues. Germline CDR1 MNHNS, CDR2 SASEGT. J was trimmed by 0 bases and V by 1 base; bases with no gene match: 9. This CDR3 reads CASSEEGGAYYSNQPQHF. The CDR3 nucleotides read TGTGCCAGCAGTGAAGAAGGGGGCGCCTACTATAGCAATCAGCCCCAGCATTTT.

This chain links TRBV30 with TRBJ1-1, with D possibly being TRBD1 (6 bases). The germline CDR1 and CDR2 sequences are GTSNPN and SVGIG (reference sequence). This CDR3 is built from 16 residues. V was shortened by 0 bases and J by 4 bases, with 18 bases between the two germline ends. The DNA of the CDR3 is TGTGCCTGGAGTGTGTCTACTCTAAGAGGGGGCACTGAAGCTTTCTTT. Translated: CAWSVSTLRGGTEAFF.

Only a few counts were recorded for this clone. The CDR3 sequence: CASSETVQETQYF. CDR3 DNA: TGTGCCAGCAGCGAGACAGTCCAAGAGACCCAGTACTTC. The V gene is TRBV14, the J gene TRBJ2-5, with D possibly matching TRBD1 (5 bases). The CDR3 is 13 amino acids. Germline V gene data show CDR1 as SGHDN and CDR2 as FVKESK. V was cut by 5 bases and J by 1 base, with 8 bases left in between.

The CDR3 region is CASSLQSTSYGYTF. The CDR3 DNA reads as TGTGCCAGCAGCTTACAGAGTACGAGCTATGGCTACACCTTC. The chain has TRBV7-9 and TRBJ1-2; D not certain. This CDR3 comprises 14 residues. Germline V gives CDR1 SEHNR, CDR2 FQNEAQ (reference sequence). Trimming took off 2 bases at V and 4 bases at J, with 11 bases between the two ends.

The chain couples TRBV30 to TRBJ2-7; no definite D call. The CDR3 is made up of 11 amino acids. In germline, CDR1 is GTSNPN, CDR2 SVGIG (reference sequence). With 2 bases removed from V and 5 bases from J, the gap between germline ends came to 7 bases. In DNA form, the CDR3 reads TGTGCCTGGAGTAGGCAAAACGAGCAGTACTTC. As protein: CAWSRQNEQYF. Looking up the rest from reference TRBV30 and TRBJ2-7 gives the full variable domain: SQTIHQWPATLVQPVGSPLSLECTVEGTSNPNLYWYRQAAGRGLQLLFYSVGIGQISSEVPQNLSASRPQDRQFILSSKKLLLSDSGFYLCAWSRQNEQYFGPGTRLTVT.

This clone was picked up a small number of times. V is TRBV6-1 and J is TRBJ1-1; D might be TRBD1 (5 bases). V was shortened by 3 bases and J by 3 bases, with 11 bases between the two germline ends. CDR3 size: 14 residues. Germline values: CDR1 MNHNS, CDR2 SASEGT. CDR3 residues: CASSEIRDYTEAFF. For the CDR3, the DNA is TGTGCCAGCAGTGAGATCAGGGATTACACTGAAGCTTTCTTT.

CDR3 bases: TGTGCCAGCAGGACTAGCGGCGGTGAGACCCAGTACTTC. It codes for CASRTSGGETQYF. This chain connects TRBV2 to TRBJ2-5, with TRBD2 identical over 9 bases. Losses at the gene ends were 6 bases for V and 5 bases for J; bases not matched to a gene: 4. Germline CDR1 reads SNHLY; CDR2 reads FYNNEI. The CDR3 covers 13 residues.

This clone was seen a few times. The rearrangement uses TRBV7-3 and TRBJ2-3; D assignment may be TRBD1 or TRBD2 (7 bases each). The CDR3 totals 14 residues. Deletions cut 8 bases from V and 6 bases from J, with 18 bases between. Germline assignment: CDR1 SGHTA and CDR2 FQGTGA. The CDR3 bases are TGTGCCAGCGCCAGGGGGGGCGGGCCGGATACGCAGTATTTT. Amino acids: CASARGGGPDTQYF.

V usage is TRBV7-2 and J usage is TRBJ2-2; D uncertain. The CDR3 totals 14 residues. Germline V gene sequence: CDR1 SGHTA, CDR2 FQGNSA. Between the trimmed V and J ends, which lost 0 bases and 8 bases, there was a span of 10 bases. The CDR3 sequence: CASSLAGNRGELFF. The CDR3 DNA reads TGTGCCAGCAGCTTAGCGGGGAATAGAGGGGAGCTGTTTTTT.

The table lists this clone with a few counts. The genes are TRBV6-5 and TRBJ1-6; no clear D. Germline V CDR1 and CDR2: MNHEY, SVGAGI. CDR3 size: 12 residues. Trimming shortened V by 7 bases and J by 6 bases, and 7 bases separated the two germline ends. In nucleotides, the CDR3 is TGTGCCAGCACCTCGAGTAATTCACCCCTCCACTTT. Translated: CASTSSNSPLHF.

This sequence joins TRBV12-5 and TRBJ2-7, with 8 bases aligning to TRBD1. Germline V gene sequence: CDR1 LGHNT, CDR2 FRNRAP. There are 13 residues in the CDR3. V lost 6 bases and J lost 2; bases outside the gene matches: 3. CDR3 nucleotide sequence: TGTGCTAGTGGCCAGGGGGCCACCTACGAGCAGTACTTC. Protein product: CASGQGATYEQYF. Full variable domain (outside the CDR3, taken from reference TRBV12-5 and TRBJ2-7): DARVTQTPRHKVTEMGQEVTMRCQPILGHNTVFWYRQTMMQGLELLAYFRNRAPLDDSGMPKDRFSAEMPDATLATLKIQPSEPRDSAVYFCASGQGATYEQYFGPGTRLTVT.

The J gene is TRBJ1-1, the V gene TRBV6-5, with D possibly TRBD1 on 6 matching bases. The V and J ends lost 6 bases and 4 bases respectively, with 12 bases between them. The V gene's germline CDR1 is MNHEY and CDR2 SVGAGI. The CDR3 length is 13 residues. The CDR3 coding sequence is TGTGCCAGCAGGCTGGACAGTAGCACTGAAGCTTTCTTT. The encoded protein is CASRLDSSTEAFF.

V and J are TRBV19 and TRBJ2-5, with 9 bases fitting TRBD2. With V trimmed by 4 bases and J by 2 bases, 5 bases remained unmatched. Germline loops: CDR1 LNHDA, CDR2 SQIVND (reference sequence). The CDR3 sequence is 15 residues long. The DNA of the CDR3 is TGTGCCAGTAGTAGGGCGGGAGGGAAACAAGAGACCCAGTACTTC. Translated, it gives CASSRAGGKQETQYF.

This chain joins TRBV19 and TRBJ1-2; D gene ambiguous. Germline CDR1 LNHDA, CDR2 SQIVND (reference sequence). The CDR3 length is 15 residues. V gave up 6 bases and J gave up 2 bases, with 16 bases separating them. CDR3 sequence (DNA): TGTGCCAGTAGCGACTATGGACCGAAAAACTATGGCTACACCTTC. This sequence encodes CASSDYGPKNYGYTF.

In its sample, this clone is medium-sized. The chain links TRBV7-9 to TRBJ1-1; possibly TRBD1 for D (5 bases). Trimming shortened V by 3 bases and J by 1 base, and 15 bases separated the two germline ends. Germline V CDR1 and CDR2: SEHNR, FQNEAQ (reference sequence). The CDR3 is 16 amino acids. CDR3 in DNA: TGTGCCAGCAGCTTTAACTCAGGGTCGGAGAACACTGAAGCTTTCTTT. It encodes CASSFNSGSENTEAFF.